These 8 T cell receptor beta chains share one sample of origin, sequenced in a study of CD8+CD57+ T cells in acquired aplastic anemia. For CDR3 and TCR beta VDJ profiling, genomic DNA was the template used. TCRdb re-called the reads with MiXCR, one entry per CDR3 protein. Of some 180,000 distinct CDR3 sequences detected, roughly 63% appear once; the ten largest clones hold under 45%. By flow cytometry, patients selected for sequencing had shown an expansion of CD8+CD57+ cells. Sample: sorted CD4+, CD8+, or CD8+CD57+ T cells (not recorded which) from PBMCs. Source of these receptors: a human donor with aplastic anemia.

This clonotype was recorded at least ten times. V and J are TRBV2 and TRBJ2-3; 10 nucleotides agree with TRBD1. The J segment lost 3 bases and the V segment lost 6 bases, leaving 15 bases of the junction unmatched. Germline lookup yields CDR1 SNHLY and CDR2 FYNNEI. The length of the CDR3 is 18 residues. CDR3 DNA sequence: TGTGCCAGCAGCCGTTATAGTGGGACAGGGGAGTGGACAGATACGCAGTATTTT. Amino acid sequence: CASSRYSGTGEWTDTQYF.

The chain uses TRBV20-1 and TRBJ2-5, with a possible D match to TRBD1 (5 bases). This CDR3 has 13 amino acids. Trimming took off 5 bases at V and 5 bases at J, with 15 bases between the two ends. CDR1 DFQATT and CDR2 SNEGSKA come from the germline V gene (reference sequence). The CDR3 coding sequence is TGCAGTGCTTCGGGCAGGGCTTGGGAGACCCAGTACTTC. It translates to CSASGRAWETQYF.

J is TRBJ2-1 and V is TRBV7-2, with D unclear. Germline loops: CDR1 SGHTA, CDR2 FQGNSA. This CDR3 is 13 amino acids long. Trimming cost V 5 bases and J 10 bases, with 15 bases left between them. CDR3 loop: CASSERTGQEQFF. Here the CDR3 DNA reads TGTGCCAGCAGCGAACGGACCGGCCAAGAGCAGTTCTTC.

This chain joins TRBV7-8 and TRBJ2-7; D ambiguous. CDR1 is SGHVS and CDR2 is FQNEAQ in the germline V gene. Trimming removed 5 bases at V and 3 bases at J, with 14 bases between. This CDR3 region has 14 residues. CDR3 nucleotides: TGTGCCAGCAGCCTAATAGGCTCTTTCTACGAGCAGTACTTC. Translation gives CASSLIGSFYEQYF.

Only a few counts were recorded for this clonotype. This chain joins TRBV7-2 and TRBJ2-7; D gene uncertain. Deletions cut 3 bases from V and 1 base from J, with 7 bases between. Per the germline V gene, CDR1 is SGHTA and CDR2 is FQGNSA. The CDR3 loop spans 13 amino acids. As DNA, the CDR3 is TGTGCCAGCAGCTTTGCGCGGTCCTACGAGCAGTACTTC. Translation: CASSFARSYEQYF.

This rearrangement joins TRBV2 to TRBJ2-7; 9 nucleotides match TRBD2. V shed 4 bases and J 6 bases; nucleotides not matched to a gene: 13. Germline values: CDR1 SNHLY, CDR2 FYNNEI. The CDR3 extends over 16 amino acids. The CDR3 reads CASSGLAGNRIGEQYF. The DNA of the CDR3 is TGTGCCAGCAGTGGGCTAGCGGGAAACCGTATCGGCGAGCAGTACTTC.

This sequence joins TRBV19 and TRBJ2-7; D remains ambiguous. Germline V gene lookup returns CDR1 LNHDA and CDR2 SQIVND (reference sequence). The CDR3 length is 13 residues. V dropped 7 bases and J dropped 0 bases, with 10 bases sitting between them. Here the CDR3 reads CASKAASSYEQYF. CDR3 DNA: TGTGCCAGTAAGGCCGCCAGCTCCTACGAGCAGTACTTC.

Points on this clonotype: One junction end does not reproduce the germline sequence, and a read error may be involved. V is TRBV7-2 and J is TRBJ2-3; D is unclear. This CDR3 is 14 amino acids long. Germline-derived CDR1 and CDR2 are SGHTA and FQGNSA. CDR3 in amino acids: CASSQARSTDTQYF. In DNA, the CDR3 is TGCGCCAGCAGCCAAGCACGATCCACAGATACGCAGTATTTT.